Reported below is one TCR beta chain. The data originate from a study of blood T cell repertoires in COVID-19. The wider study: From T cells, B-cell-depleted T cells, or PBMCs came the material, which was cDNA or gDNA.

Clones were read by immunoSEQ multiplex PCR, and TCRdb kept only the in-frame ones, dropping some. The repertoire includes 200,000 to 250,000 clones, about 85% of them detected once, and about 12% sits in the top ten. Trimming left V 0 bases short and J 6 bases short, with 12 bases between. This CDR3 region has 15 residues. CDR1 LNHNV and CDR2 YYDKDF come from the germline V gene (reference sequence). V is TRBV15 and J is TRBJ1-5; a possible D gene is TRBD1 (6 bases). Sequenced material: peripheral blood. The sequence derives from a woman between 18 and 29 years old who had recovered from COVID-19. The CDR3, as DNA: TGTGCCACCAGCAGAGATTGGGGGACATCTCAGCCCCAGCATTTT. Its protein is CATSRDWGTSQPQHF.